This record covers a single T cell receptor beta chain. The table lists this clonotype with a few counts. No cognate antigen has been identified for it. No much larger clone is present one base from it, and per-base qualities are unavailable. Here V drops 2 bases and J drops 2 bases, and the junction holds 6 bases not matched to any gene. From the cysteine through the phenylalanine, the CDR3 covers 17 amino acids. Only CDR3 DNA is held: 51 bases, read in frame from base 1. Via the germline V gene, CDR1 is SGHTA and CDR2 FQGNSA. This sample stems from a study of blood T cells in healthy people across ages (dated by TCRdb to 2013 to 2016). Concerning the study at large: In model experiments, template switching captured about one uniquely barcoded TCR beta cDNA molecule for every two T cells. To track age-related changes in TCR beta repertoire diversity, the study relied on deep sequencing normalized with unique cDNA molecular identifiers. Four age groups were formed from the donors: young (average approximately 15 years), middle-aged (just under 40), aged (approximately 60) and long-lived (around 82). Using the same blood draw, the study looked at two additional independent replicas of 1 million unique cDNA reads for two donors, one aged 18 to 30 and the other aged 80 or older. General conclusions and limits of the study: Because the CMV infection status of the donors was unknown, age-related changes in expanded clonotypes may potentially have been confounded. Total diversity estimates from one million sequenced T cells were considered lower bounds and underestimates. Since profiling was done on bulk unsorted PBMCs, naive and antigen-experienced compartments could not be conclusively compared. Observed TCR beta diversity correlated strongly with the percentage of naive T cells measured by flow cytometry. The long-lived group showed more naive CD4+ T cells, fewer expanded clones and increased TCR diversity than the aged group, suggesting age selection. Observed TCR beta diversity per million T cells fell roughly linearly with age, and a significant reduction was already apparent by age around 36.

The donors were 40 or so Caucasian individuals from Russia, aged 6 to 90 years, who were systemically healthy. Around 10 milliliters of peripheral blood were drawn from each donor into EDTA-treated Vacutainer tubes. PBMCs were isolated by Ficoll-Paque density-gradient centrifugation, with at least 7 million obtained per sample. Trizol reagent was used to extract total RNA from the PBMCs, yielding at least 5.5 micrograms per sample. For every donor, an aliquot of PBMCs went through flow cytometry to measure the percentages of naive CD45RAhigh/CD27high T cells. To prepare the library, 5' RACE was applied. Sequenced using an Illumina HiSeq 2500. A second PCR of 7 to 11 cycles was run with a J-beta primer mix and a sample-barcoded 5' primer. A template-switch 5' adaptor carrying 12 random nucleotides introduced a unique molecular identifier onto each TCR beta cDNA molecule. Each sample yielded at least 3 million CDR3-containing paired-end reads. First-strand cDNA was synthesized from all RNA with the Mint cDNA synthesis kit, primed by a TRBC-specific oligonucleotide. After uracil-DNA glycosylase treatment, a first 18-cycle PCR used universal primers M1SS and BC2_uni_R on all cDNA. In the paper's pipeline: For normalization, 1 million high-quality reads, each with a distinct molecular identifier, were randomly selected from each sample. Instead of being binned into consensus sequences, reads that shared molecular identifiers were thrown out. MiTCR, run with a Q25 quality threshold and the strictest error-elimination algorithm, handled CDR3 identification, clonotype clustering and error correction. A nonparametric unseen species model with Euler transformation was used to estimate a lower bound on total TCR beta diversity. The public sequencing data were trimmed at Q25 with fastp and processed into clonotypes with MiXCR by TCRdb, which kept only in-frame beta chains. When rows share a CDR3 protein, they turn into one entry using the most common DNA and genes. The V and J calls shown here were made by TCRdb, not taken from the authors' results. The sample profile shows roughly 1 million distinct CDR3 sequences; about 25% of them were found once. Together, the top ten hold 0.75% of the sample.

The data also belong to a second study, concerning T cells of mothers and their children. The second investigation adds: Nine systemically healthy Caucasian individuals, comprising three mothers and their six children, were included as donors. cDNA synthesis consumed the entire amount of extracted RNA, loaded at around 1.5 ug RNA in each 15 ul reaction. In the second PCR, the M1S primer introduced both the sample barcodes and 2-4 random nucleotides. More than 8 million TCR beta CDR3 reads were obtained from each mother, and several million reads were obtained from each child. TCR recombination output is similarly shaped by thymic selection in related and unrelated pairs, with a minor effect exerted by inherited differences. Related mother-child pairs always showed normalized repertoire overlap that was slightly higher than in unrelated mother-child pairs, though the difference was never significant. No persistent microchimeric T cell clones were detected, at a sensitivity of approximately 90 clones per million clonotypes. To look for features that set related mother-child pairs apart from unrelated individuals, the researchers ran deep NGS to compare the TCR beta repertoires of mothers and children. Mothers averaged roughly 36 +/- 4 years of age and children averaged approximately 11 +/- 4 years. After adapters were ligated using NEBNext reagents, the libraries underwent 100+100 nt paired-end sequencing on an Illumina HiSeq 2000. To prevent cross-contamination, the mother and child libraries were prepared one month apart and sequenced in separate runs. For each donor, somewhere between roughly 500,000 and 2,100,000 distinct TCR beta clonotypes were identified. Naive TCR beta clonotypes were estimated from low-frequency clonotypes matched to each donor's FACS-determined naive share, without sorting.

The origin of this receptor is a girl aged 2-15 years in good health. This chain joins TRBV7-2 to TRBJ2-1, with 10 junctional bases fitting TRBD2. Sequences were obtained from blood. CDR3 sequence: CASSLQAGGPPYNEQFF. The DNA sequence is TGTGCCAGCAGCTTACAAGCGGGAGGGCCGCCCTACAATGAGCAGTTCTTC.